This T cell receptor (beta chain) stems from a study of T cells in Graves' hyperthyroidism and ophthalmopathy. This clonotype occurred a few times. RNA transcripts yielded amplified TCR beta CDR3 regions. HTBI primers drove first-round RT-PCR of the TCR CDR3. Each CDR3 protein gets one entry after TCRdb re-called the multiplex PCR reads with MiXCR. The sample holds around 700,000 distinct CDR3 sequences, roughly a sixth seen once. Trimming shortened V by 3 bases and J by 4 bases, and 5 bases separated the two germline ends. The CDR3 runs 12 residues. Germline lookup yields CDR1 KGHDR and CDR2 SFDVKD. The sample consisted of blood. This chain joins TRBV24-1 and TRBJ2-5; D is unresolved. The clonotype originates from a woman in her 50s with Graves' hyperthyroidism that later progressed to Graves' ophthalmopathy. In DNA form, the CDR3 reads TGTGCCACCAGTGATGGTAGAGAGACCCAGTACTTC. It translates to CATSDGRETQYF.